What follows are 2 T cell receptor beta chains derived from one specimen sequenced in a study of regulatory T cells in long-lasting Graves disease. Time point defined: persistent/refractory GD, antithyroid drugs over 5 years with positive TRAb. PBMC-derived RNA was used for the TCR library. The authors built TCR beta libraries using iRepertoire HTBI primers and Arm-PCR of CDR3 regions. TCRdb re-called the multiplex PCR reads through MiXCR, storing one row per CDR3 protein. The profile shows over 300,000 distinct CDR3 sequences, around 20% of them singletons. The source was peripheral blood mononuclear cells (PBMCs), collected when the disease was refractory, from a patient treated with antithyroid drugs. Every receptor here comes from a female donor with Graves disease.

This clonotype appeared a few times. This chain links TRBV20-1 with TRBJ2-2; no reliable D call. This CDR3 has 12 residues. The V end was cut by 5 bases, the J end by 6 bases, with 10 bases between. From germline, CDR1 is DFQATT and CDR2 SNEGSKA (reference sequence). This chain's CDR3 is CSARLRAGELFF. In nucleotides, the CDR3 is TGCAGTGCTCGCCTAAGGGCCGGGGAGCTGTTTTTT.

The J gene is TRBJ2-1, the V gene TRBV2; 9 positions agree with TRBD2. Germline CDR1 and CDR2: SNHLY and FYNNEI. V was clipped by 4 bases and J by 4 bases; unmatched bases: 5. The length of the CDR3 is 15 residues. CDR3 region: CASSGASGVYNEQFF. CDR3 coding DNA: TGTGCCAGCAGTGGGGCTAGCGGGGTTTACAATGAGCAGTTCTTC.